This T cell receptor beta chain was retrieved from a study of TIL therapy for anti-PD-1-resistant metastatic lung cancer. Whole-study context: Median patient age was around 50, ranging about 38-80 years.

Documented time point: pre-treatment sample, taken before nivolumab and TIL therapy. Germline CDR1 is DFQATT and CDR2 is SNEGSKA (reference sequence). This CDR3 is built from 11 residues. Trimming pared 7 bases from V and 5 bases from J, leaving 8 bases between. The immunoSEQ assay was v3. Libraries were sequenced to around 2 million read pairs (survey) or roughly 4.5-6 million (deep). Profiled with immunoSEQ multiplex PCR; TCRdb holds only in-frame clones, not every one. This table holds 50,000 to 65,000 clones, under 75% found once. Sequencing was performed on blood, taken at baseline. This sequence was found in a person aged 25 to 85 with non-small cell lung cancer. This chain links TRBV20-1 with TRBJ1-4; D unresolved. CDR3 coding DNA: TGCAGTGGGAGAAGAAATGAAAAACTGTTTTTT. Translating gives CSGRRNEKLFF.